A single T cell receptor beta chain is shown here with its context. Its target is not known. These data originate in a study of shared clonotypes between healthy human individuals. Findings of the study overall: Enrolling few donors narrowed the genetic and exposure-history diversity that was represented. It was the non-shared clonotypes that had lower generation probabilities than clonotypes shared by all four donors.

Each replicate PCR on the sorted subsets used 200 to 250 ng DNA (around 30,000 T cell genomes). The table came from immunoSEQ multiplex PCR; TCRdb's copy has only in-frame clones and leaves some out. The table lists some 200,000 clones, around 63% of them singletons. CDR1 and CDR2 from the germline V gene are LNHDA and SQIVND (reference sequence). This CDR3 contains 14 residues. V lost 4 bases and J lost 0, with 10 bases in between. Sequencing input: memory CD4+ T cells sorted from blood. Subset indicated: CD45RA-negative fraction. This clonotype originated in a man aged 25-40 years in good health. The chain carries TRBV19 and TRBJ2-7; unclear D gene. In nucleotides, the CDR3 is TGTGCCAGTAGTACGTCGGGTAGCTCCTACGAGCAGTACTTC. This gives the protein CASSTSGSSYEQYF. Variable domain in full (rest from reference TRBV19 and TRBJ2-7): DGGITQSPKYLFRKEGQNVTLSCEQNLNHDAMYWYRQDPGQGLRLIYYSQIVNDFQKGDIAEGYSVSREKKESFPLTVTSAQKNPTAFYLCASSTSGSSYEQYFGPGTRLTVT.